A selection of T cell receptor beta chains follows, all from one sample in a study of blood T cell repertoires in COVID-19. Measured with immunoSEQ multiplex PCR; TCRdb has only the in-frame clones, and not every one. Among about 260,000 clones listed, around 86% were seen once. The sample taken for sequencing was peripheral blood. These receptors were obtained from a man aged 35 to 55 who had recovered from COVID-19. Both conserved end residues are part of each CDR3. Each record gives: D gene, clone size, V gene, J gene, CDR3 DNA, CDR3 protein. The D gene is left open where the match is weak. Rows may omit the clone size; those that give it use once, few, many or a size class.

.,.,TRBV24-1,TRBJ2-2,TGTGCCACCAGTGATTTACCAGGCACCGGGGAGCTGTTTTTT,CATSDLPGTGELFF
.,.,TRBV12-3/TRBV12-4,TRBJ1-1,TGTGCCAGCAGGGAGTGGACTGAAGCTTTCTTT,CASREWTEAFF
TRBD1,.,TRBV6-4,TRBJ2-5,TGTGCCAGCAGCCCCGGACAGGGCCACGAGACCCAGTACTTC,CASSPGQGHETQYF
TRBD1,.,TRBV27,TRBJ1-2,TGTGCCAGCACTTTGGACAGGAGCGCTAACTATGGCTACACCTTC,CASTLDRSANYGYTF
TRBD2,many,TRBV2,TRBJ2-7,TGTGCCAGCAACGCCTGGGGCCGGGAGGGCGAGCAGTACTTC,CASNAWGREGEQYF
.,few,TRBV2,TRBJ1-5,TGTGCCAGCAATAGAGAGGGGGATCAGCCCCAGCATTTT,CASNREGDQPQHF
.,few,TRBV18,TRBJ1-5,TGTGCCAGCTCACCACCCCTGACAGATCAGCCCCAGCATTTT,CASSPPLTDQPQHF
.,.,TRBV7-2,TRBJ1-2,TGTGCCAGCAGCGGTACAGGGTTAGGCTATGGCTACACCTTC,CASSGTGLGYGYTF
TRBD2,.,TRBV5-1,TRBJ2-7,TGCGCCAGCAGCTTGGGTCTAGCGGACTACGAGCAGTACTTC,CASSLGLADYEQYF
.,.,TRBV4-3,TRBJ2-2,TGCGCCAGCAGCCAAGAGGGGCGGGGCACCGGGGAGCTGTTTTTT,CASSQEGRGTGELFF
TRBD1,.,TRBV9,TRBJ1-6,TGTGCCAGCTCCGACAGGGCCGATAATTCACCCCTCCACTTT,CASSDRADNSPLHF
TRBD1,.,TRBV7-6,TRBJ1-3,TGTGCCAGCAGCTCCGGGACAGTCCTGACATCATCTGGAAACACCATATATTTT,CASSSGTVLTSSGNTIYF
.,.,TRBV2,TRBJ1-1,TGTGCCAGCATACCGGGACAAAGATACACTGAAGCTTTCTTT,CASIPGQRYTEAFF
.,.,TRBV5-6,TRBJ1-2,TGTGCCAGCAACGTTGACAGGAACTATGGCTACACCTTC,CASNVDRNYGYTF
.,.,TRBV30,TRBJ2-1,TGTGCCTGGACTCAGGCTACCGCCTACAATGAGCAGTTCTTC,CAWTQATAYNEQFF
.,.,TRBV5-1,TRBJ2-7,TGCGCCAGCAGCCCGGGCGGCGGGCGCTCCTACGAGCAGTACTTC,CASSPGGGRSYEQYF
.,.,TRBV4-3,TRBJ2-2,TGCGCCAGCAGCCAAGATTTATCCGGGGAGCTGTTTTTT,CASSQDLSGELFF
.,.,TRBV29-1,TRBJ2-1,TGCAGCGTTGACATACTCTACAATGAGCAGTTCTTC,CSVDILYNEQFF
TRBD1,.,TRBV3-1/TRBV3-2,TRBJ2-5,TGTGCCAGCAGCTGCGGGACAGGGTTCGTCCAGGAGACCCAGTACTTC,CASSCGTGFVQETQYF
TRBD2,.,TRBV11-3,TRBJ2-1,TGTGCCAGCAGCTTAGGAGCGGGGGTCTACAATGAGCAGTTCTTC,CASSLGAGVYNEQFF
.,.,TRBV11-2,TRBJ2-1,TGTGCCAGCAGACCCACTGGACTGGAGAGCTCCTACAATGAGCAGTTCTTC,CASRPTGLESSYNEQFF
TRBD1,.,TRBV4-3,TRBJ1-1,TGCGCCAGCAGCGAGGGACAGGGGATCGGAGCTTTCTTT,CASSEGQGIGAFF
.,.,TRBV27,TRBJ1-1,TGTGCCAGCAGTCCCCTGGGCGATGGCAGGGCCGCTTTCTTT,CASSPLGDGRAAFF
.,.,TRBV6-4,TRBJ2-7,TGTGCCAGCAGTGACCCCGGGACTCCACAGTACTTC,CASSDPGTPQYF
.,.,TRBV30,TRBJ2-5,TGTGCCTGGAGTACCCGGTACCAAGAGACCCAGTACTTC,CAWSTRYQETQYF
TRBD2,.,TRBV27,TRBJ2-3,TGTGCCAGCAGTAAGCAGACTAGCGCAAGCACAGATACGCAGTATTTT,CASSKQTSASTDTQYF
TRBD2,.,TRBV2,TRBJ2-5,TGTGCCAGCAGTGAAGGCTTGCGGGGGGGCCAAGAGACCCAGTACTTC,CASSEGLRGGQETQYF
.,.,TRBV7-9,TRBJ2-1,TGTGCCAGCAGCTTACCCCTTACGGGAATAGGGCAGTTCTTC,CASSLPLTGIGQFF
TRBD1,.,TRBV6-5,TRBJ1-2,TGTGCCAGCAGTTCCCCGGGACAGGGTCCCTATGGCTACACCTTC,CASSSPGQGPYGYTF
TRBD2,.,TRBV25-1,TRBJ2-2,TGTGCCAGCAGTGAGACTAGCGGGAACACCGGGGAGCTGTTTTTT,CASSETSGNTGELFF
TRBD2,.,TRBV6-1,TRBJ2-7,TGTGCCAGCAGTGAAGAAACTAGCGGGAGATACGAGCAGTACTTC,CASSEETSGRYEQYF
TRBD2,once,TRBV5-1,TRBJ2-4,TGCGCCAGCAGCTTGGAGGTAGGGGAGGGGGCCAAAAACATTCAGTACTTC,CASSLEVGEGAKNIQYF
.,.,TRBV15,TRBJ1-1,TGTGCCACCAGCAGAGCTGGCTCAATGAACACTGAAGCTTTCTTT,CATSRAGSMNTEAFF
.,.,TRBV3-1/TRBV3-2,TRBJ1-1,TGTGCCAGCAGCCCGGGGTGGGGGGAACGAACTGAAGCTTTCTTT,CASSPGWGERTEAFF
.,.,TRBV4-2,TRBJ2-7,TGTGCCAGCAGGCTTGGCCGGGACACTTCCTACGAGCAGTACTTC,CASRLGRDTSYEQYF
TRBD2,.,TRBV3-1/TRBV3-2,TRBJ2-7,TGTGCCAGCAGCCGAACAACTAGCGTCCACGAGCAGTACTTC,CASSRTTSVHEQYF
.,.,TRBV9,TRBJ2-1,TGTGCCAGCAGCGTTAGCAGGGATGAGCAGTTCTTC,CASSVSRDEQFF
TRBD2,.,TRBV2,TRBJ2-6,TGTGCCAGCACCTCAGGGCCTAGCGGCTTTCCCTCTGGGGCCAACGTCCTGACTTTC,CASTSGPSGFPSGANVLTF
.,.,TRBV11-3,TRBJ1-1,TGTGCCAGCAGCCGCGGGGGGTTGGACACTGAAGCTTTCTTT,CASSRGGLDTEAFF
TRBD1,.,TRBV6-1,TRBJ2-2,TGTGCCAGCAGTGAGAACTGGGGACAGGCCACCGGGGAGCTGTTTTTT,CASSENWGQATGELFF
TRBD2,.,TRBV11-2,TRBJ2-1,TGTGCCAGCGGCTCGGGGACTAGCGGGGGGGCGAATGAGCAGTTCTTC,CASGSGTSGGANEQFF
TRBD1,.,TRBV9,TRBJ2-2,TGTGCCAGCAGCGTAGGCGGGACAGGGGCCGGGGAGCTGTTTTTT,CASSVGGTGAGELFF
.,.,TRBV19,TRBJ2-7,TGTGCCAGCCAGGACAGTAACTACGAGCAGTACTTC,CASQDSNYEQYF
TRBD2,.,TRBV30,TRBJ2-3,TGTGCCTGGGGGAAAGGGACTAGCGGGACAGATACGCAGTATTTT,CAWGKGTSGTDTQYF
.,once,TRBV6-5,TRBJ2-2,TGTGCCACCCGCGGCTACACGAACACCGGGGAGCTGTTTTTT,CATRGYTNTGELFF
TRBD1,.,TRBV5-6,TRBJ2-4,TGTGCCAGCAGCGTGACAGGGGGGGTAGGAAACATTCAGTACTTC,CASSVTGGVGNIQYF
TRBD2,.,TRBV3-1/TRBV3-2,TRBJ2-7,TGTGCCAGCAGCCTCACTAGCGCCGAGCAGTACTTC,CASSLTSAEQYF
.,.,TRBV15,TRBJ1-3,TGTGCCACCAGCAGAGATAGATACTCTGGAAACACCATATATTTT,CATSRDRYSGNTIYF